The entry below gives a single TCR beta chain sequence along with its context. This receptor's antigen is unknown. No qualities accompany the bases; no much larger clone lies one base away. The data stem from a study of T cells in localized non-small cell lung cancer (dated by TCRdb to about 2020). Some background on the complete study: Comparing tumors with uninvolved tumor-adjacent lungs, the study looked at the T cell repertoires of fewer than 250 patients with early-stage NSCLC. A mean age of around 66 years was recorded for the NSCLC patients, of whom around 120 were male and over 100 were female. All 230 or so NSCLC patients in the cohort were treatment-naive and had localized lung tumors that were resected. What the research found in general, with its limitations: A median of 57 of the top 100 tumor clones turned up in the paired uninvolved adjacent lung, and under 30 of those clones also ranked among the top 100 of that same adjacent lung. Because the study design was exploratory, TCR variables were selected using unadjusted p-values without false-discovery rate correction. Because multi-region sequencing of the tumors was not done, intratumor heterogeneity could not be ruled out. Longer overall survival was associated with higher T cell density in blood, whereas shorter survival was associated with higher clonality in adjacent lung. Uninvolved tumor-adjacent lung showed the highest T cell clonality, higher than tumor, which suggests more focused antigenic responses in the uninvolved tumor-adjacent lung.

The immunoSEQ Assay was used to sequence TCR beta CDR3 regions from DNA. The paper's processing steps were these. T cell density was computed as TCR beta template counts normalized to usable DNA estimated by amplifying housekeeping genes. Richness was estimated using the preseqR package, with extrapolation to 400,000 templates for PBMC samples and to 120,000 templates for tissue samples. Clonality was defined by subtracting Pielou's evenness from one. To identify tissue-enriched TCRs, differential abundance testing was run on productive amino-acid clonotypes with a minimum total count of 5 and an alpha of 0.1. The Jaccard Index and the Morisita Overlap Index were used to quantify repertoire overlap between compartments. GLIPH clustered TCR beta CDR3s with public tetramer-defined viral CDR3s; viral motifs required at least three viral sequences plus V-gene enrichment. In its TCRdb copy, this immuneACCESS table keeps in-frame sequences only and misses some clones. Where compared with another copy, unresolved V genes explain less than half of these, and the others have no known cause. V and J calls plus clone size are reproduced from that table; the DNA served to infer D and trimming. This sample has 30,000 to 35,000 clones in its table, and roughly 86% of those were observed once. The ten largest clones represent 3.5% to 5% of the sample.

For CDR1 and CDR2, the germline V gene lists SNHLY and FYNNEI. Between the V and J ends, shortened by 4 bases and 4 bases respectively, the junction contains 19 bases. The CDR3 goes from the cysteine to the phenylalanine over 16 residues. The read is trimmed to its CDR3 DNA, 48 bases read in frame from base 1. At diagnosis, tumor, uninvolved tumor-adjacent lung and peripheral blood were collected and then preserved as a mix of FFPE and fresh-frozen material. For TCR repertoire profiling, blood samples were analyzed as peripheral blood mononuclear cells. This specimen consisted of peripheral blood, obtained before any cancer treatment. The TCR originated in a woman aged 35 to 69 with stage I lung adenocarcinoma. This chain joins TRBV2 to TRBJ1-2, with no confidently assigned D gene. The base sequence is TGTGCCAGCAGTGTTGAGGGTTTGGCTTCGAGCTATGGCTACACCTTC. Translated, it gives CASSVEGLASSYGYTF. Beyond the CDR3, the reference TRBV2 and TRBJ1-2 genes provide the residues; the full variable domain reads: EPEVTQTPSHQVTQMGQEVILRCVPISNHLYFYWYRQILGQKVEFLVSFYNNEISEKSEIFDDQFSVERPDGSNFTLKIRSTKLEDSAMYFCASSVEGLASSYGYTFGSGTRLTVV.